This TCR beta chain emerged from a study of blood T cell repertoires in COVID-19. Study-wide background: T cells, B-cell-depleted T cells, or PBMCs supplied cDNA or gDNA.

Measured with immunoSEQ multiplex PCR; TCRdb has only the in-frame clones, and not every one. The sample contains 150,000 to 200,000 clones, over 75% of which appear only once. Everyone who took part was roughly 18 to 95 years old, and they came from over 20 US areas. Participants reported their clinical history, and cohort assignment relied on those reports. Recovery meant two consecutive negative NP/OP PCR tests, professional clearance, or resolved symptoms. The CDR3 runs 14 residues. The V gene lost 5 bases and the J gene lost 6 bases, with 16 bases spanning the gap. CDR1 and CDR2 (germline): MNHEY, SVGAGI.

Specimen: PBMCs or T cells enriched from blood (not recorded which). This rearrangement joins TRBV6-5 to TRBJ1-2, with D maybe TRBD1 (6 bases). The TCR sequence derives from a man aged 50-60 years who had recovered from COVID-19. For the CDR3, the DNA is TGTGCCAGCAGTCGCACAGGGAGAGAGGATGGCTACACCTTC. Protein: CASSRTGREDGYTF.